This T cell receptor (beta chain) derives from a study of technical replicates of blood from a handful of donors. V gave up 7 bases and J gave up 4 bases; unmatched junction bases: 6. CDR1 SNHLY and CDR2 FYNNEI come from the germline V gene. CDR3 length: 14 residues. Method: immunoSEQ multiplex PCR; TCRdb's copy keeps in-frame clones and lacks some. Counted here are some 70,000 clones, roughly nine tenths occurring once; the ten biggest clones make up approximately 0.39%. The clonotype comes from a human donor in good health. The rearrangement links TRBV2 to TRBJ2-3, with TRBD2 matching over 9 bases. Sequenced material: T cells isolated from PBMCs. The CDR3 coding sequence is TGTGCCAGCACTCGGACTAGCGAGCCAGATACGCAGTATTTT. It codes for CASTRTSEPDTQYF.